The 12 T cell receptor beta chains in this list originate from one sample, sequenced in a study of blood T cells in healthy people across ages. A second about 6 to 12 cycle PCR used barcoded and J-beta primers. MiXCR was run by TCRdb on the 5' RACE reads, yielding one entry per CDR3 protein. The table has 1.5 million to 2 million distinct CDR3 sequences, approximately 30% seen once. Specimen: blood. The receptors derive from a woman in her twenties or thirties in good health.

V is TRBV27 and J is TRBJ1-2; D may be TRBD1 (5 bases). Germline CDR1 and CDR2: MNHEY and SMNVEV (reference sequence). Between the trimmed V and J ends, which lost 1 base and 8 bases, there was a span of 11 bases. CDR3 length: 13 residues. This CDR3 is CASSLLWGDGYTF. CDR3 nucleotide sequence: TGTGCCAGCAGTTTATTGTGGGGGGACGGCTACACCTTC.

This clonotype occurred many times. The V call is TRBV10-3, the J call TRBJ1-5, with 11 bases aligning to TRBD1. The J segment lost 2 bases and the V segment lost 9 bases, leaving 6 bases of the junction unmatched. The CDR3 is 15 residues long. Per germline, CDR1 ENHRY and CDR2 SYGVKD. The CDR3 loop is CAIGQGAGGNQPQHF. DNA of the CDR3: TGTGCCATTGGACAGGGGGCGGGGGGCAATCAGCCCCAGCATTTT.

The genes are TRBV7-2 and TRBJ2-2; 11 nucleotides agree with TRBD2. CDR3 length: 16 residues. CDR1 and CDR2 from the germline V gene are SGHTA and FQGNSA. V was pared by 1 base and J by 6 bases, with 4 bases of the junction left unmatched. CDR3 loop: CASSLGLAGGSGELFF. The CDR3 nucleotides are TGTGCCAGCAGCTTAGGCCTAGCGGGGGGATCCGGGGAGCTGTTTTTT.

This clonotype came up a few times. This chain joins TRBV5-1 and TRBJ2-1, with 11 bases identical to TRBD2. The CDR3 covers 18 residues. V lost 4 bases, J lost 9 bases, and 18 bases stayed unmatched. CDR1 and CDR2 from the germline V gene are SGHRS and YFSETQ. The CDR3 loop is CASSIGRLPSGGPSEQFF. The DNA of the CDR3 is TGCGCCAGCAGCATTGGACGCCTGCCTAGCGGGGGGCCAAGTGAGCAGTTCTTC.

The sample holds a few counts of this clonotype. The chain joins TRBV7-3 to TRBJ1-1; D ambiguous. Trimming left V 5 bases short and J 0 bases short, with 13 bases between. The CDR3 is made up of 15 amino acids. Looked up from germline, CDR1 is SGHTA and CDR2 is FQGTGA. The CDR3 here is CASSKTGSMNTEAFF. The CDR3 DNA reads TGTGCCAGCAGCAAAACCGGTTCCATGAACACTGAAGCTTTCTTT.

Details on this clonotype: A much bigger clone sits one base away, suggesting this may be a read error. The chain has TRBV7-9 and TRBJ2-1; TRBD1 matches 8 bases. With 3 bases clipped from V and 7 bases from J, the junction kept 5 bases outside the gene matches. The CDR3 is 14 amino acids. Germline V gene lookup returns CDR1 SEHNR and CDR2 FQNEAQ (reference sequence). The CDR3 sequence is CASSLGDRWNEQFF. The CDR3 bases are TGTGCCAGCAGCTTGGGGGACAGGTGGAATGAGCAGTTCTTC. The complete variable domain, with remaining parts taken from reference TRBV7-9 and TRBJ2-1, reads DTGVSQNPRHKITKRGQNVTFRCDPISEHNRLYWYRQTLGQGPEFLTYFQNEAQLEKSRLLSDRFSAERPKGSFSTLEIQRTEQGDSAMYLCASSLGDRWNEQFFGPGTRLTVL.

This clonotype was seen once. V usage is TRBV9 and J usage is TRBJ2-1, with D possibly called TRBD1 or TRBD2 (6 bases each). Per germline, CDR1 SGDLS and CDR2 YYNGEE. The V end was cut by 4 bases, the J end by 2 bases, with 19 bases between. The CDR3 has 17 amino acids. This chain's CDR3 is CASSSTRGTTPYNEQFF. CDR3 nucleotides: TGTGCCAGCAGCTCCACCCGCGGGACAACTCCCTACAATGAGCAGTTCTTC.

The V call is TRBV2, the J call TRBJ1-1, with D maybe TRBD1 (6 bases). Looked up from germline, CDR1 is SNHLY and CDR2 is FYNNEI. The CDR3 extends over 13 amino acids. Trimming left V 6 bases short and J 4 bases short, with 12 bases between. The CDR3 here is CASRLTGVTEAFF. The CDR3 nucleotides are TGTGCCAGCAGATTGACAGGCGTCACTGAAGCTTTCTTT.

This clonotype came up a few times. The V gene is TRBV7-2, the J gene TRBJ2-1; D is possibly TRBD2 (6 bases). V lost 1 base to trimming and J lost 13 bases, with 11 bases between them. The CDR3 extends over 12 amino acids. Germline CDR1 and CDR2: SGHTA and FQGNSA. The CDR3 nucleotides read TGTGCCAGCAGCTTAGAACTAGCCAAACAGTTCTTC. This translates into CASSLELAKQFF.

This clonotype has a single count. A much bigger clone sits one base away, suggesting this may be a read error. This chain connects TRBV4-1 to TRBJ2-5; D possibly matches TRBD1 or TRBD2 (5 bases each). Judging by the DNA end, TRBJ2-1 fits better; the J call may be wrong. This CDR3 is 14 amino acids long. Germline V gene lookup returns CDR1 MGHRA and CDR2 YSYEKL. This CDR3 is CASSRNSRGETQFF. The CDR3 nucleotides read TGCGCCAGCAGCCGAAACTCGAGGGGAGAGACCCAGTTCTTC.

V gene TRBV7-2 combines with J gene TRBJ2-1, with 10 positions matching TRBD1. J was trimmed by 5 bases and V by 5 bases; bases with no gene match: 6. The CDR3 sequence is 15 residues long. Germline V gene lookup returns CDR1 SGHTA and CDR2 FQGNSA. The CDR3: CASSPSGTGDNEQFF. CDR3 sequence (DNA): TGTGCCAGCAGCCCCTCCGGGACAGGGGACAATGAGCAGTTCTTC. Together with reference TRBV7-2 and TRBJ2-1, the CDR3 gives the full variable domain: GAGVSQSPSNKVTEKGKDVELRCDPISGHTALYWYRQSLGQGLEFLIYFQGNSAPDKSGLPSDRFSAERTGGSVSTLTIQRTQQEDSAVYLCASSPSGTGDNEQFFGPGTRLTVL.

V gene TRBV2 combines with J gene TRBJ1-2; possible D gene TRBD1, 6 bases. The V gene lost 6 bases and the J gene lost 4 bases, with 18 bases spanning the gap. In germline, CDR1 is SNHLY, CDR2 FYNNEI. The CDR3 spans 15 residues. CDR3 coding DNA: TGTGCCAGCAGCCCCATTACAGGGTCGCCCTATGGCTACACCTTC. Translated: CASSPITGSPYGYTF.